These 14 T cell receptor beta chains share one sample of origin, sequenced in a study of blood T cell repertoires in COVID-19. Assay: immunoSEQ multiplex PCR; the TCRdb copy retains only in-frame clones and omits some. This repertoire shows 70,000 to 95,000 clones, approximately 84% found once; its top ten account for around 13%. The specimen sequenced was peripheral blood. All receptors derive from a human donor in a cohort sampled during active COVID-19.

The V call is TRBV5-5, the J call TRBJ2-3; TRBD2 matches 9 bases. The CDR3 is 14 residues long. V trimming: 1 base; J trimming: 6 bases; junction bases outside the gene matches: 3. Germline values: CDR1 SGHKS, CDR2 YYEKEE (reference sequence). CDR3 protein: CASSLLAGEDTQYF. The CDR3, as DNA: TGTGCCAGCAGCTTGTTAGCGGGGGAGGATACGCAGTATTTT. The whole variable domain, remainder taken from reference TRBV5-5 and TRBJ2-3, is DAGVTQSPTHLIKTRGQQVTLRCSPISGHKSVSWYQQVLGQGPQFIFQYYEKEERGRGNFPDRFSARQFPNYSSELNVNALLLGDSALYLCASSLLAGEDTQYFGPGTRLTVL.

The V call is TRBV13, the J call TRBJ2-5; D call uncertain. Germline V gives CDR1 PRHDT, CDR2 FYEKMQ (reference sequence). V lost 5 bases and J 3 bases, leaving 10 bases between the germline ends. The CDR3 runs 13 residues. CDR3 in DNA: TGTGCCAGCAGCCCCCGGTCGGAAGAGACCCAGTACTTC. It is translated as CASSPRSEETQYF.

The chain has TRBV2 and TRBJ2-3; 7 bases fit TRBD1. This CDR3 contains 15 residues. The germline gives CDR1 SNHLY, CDR2 FYNNEI. V trimming: 6 bases; J trimming: 3 bases; junction bases outside the gene matches: 9. The CDR3 coding sequence is TGTGCCAGCAGGAAAGGGACAGCATCGACAGATACGCAGTATTTT. Translation gives CASRKGTASTDTQYF. The full variable domain, with the rest looked up from reference TRBV2 and TRBJ2-3, is EPEVTQTPSHQVTQMGQEVILRCVPISNHLYFYWYRQILGQKVEFLVSFYNNEISEKSEIFDDQFSVERPDGSNFTLKIRSTKLEDSAMYFCASRKGTASTDTQYFGPGTRLTVL.

The chain links TRBV29-1 to TRBJ2-5, with TRBD1 identical over 8 bases. CDR1 is SQVTM and CDR2 is ANQGSEA in the germline V gene. Germline trimming cut 6 bases from V and 4 bases from J; bases unmatched to any gene: 13. The CDR3 length is 15 residues. The CDR3 sequence is CSVDLRQGSRETQYF. DNA for the CDR3: TGCAGCGTCGACCTCCGACAGGGGAGTAGAGAGACCCAGTACTTC.

V and J are TRBV5-5 and TRBJ1-1; 8 positions agree with TRBD1. The CDR3 is 13 residues long. Germline values: CDR1 SGHKS, CDR2 YYEKEE (reference sequence). Unmatched junction bases numbered 2, after V lost 3 bases and J lost 4 bases. This CDR3 reads CASSSTGATEAFF. The CDR3 DNA follows: TGTGCCAGCAGCTCGACAGGGGCCACTGAAGCTTTCTTT.

V and J are TRBV7-2 and TRBJ2-1; 7 nucleotides align to TRBD2. Germline V gives CDR1 SGHTA, CDR2 FQGNSA. There are 13 residues in the CDR3. Trimming cost V 5 bases and J 4 bases; bases outside gene matches: 2. The chain's CDR3 is CASSRSGYNEQFF. In DNA form, the CDR3 reads TGTGCCAGCAGCCGTAGCGGGTACAATGAGCAGTTCTTC. Complete variable domain (other parts from reference TRBV7-2 and TRBJ2-1): GAGVSQSPSNKVTEKGKDVELRCDPISGHTALYWYRQSLGQGLEFLIYFQGNSAPDKSGLPSDRFSAERTGGSVSTLTIQRTQQEDSAVYLCASSRSGYNEQFFGPGTRLTVL.

The chain is built from TRBV9 and TRBJ2-7, with 9 positions matching TRBD2. Trimming removed 2 bases from V and 6 bases from J; junction bases left unmatched: 9. This CDR3 is 15 amino acids long. Germline V gene sequence: CDR1 SGDLS, CDR2 YYNGEE. The CDR3 nucleotides are TGTGCCAGCAGCGTCTCCTTGGGACTAGCTTCCGAGCAGTACTTC. Protein sequence: CASSVSLGLASEQYF.

This clone was counted once. The gene calls are TRBV7-8 and TRBJ2-7; unclear D gene. The CDR3 loop spans 16 amino acids. Germline assignment: CDR1 SGHVS and CDR2 FQNEAQ. Trimming shortened V by 1 base and J by 3 bases, and 16 bases separated the two germline ends. CDR3 bases: TGTGCCAGCAGCTTAGGTCCCCTAAGGTCGGGCTACGAGCAGTACTTC. The encoded protein is CASSLGPLRSGYEQYF.

J is TRBJ2-3 and V is TRBV4-1, with a possible D match to TRBD1 (5 bases). Germline assignment: CDR1 MGHRA and CDR2 YSYEKL. V shed 1 base and J shed 3 bases, with 5 bases lying between them. The CDR3 is made up of 13 amino acids. CDR3 in DNA: TGCGCCAGCAGCCAAGCAGGGACAGATACGCAGTATTTT. This codes for CASSQAGTDTQYF.

This rearrangement joins TRBV2 to TRBJ2-1; the match to TRBD2 covers 10 bases. This CDR3 has 15 residues. Germline values: CDR1 SNHLY, CDR2 FYNNEI. The J segment lost 4 bases and the V segment lost 6 bases, leaving 6 bases of the junction unmatched. The CDR3 loop is CASRNLAGAYNEQFF. The CDR3 nucleotides read TGTGCCAGCAGGAACCTAGCGGGGGCATACAATGAGCAGTTCTTC.

This sequence joins TRBV10-2 and TRBJ2-5; the match to TRBD1 covers 7 bases. In germline, CDR1 is WSHSY, CDR2 SAAADI. CDR3 size: 13 residues. J lost 5 bases, V lost 8 bases, and 8 bases had no gene match. CDR3 DNA sequence: TGCGCCAGCGCTACAGGGGTGGTCGAGACCCAGTACTTC. This sequence encodes CASATGVVETQYF.

The chain is built from TRBV5-6 and TRBJ2-1, with TRBD1 matching over 7 bases. This CDR3 is 13 amino acids long. V lost 5 bases, J lost 15 bases, and 14 bases stayed unmatched. The germline V gene encodes CDR1 SGHDT and CDR2 YYEEEE. The CDR3 bases are TGTGCCAGCAGTTTGAAGGTAGGGGGCATCTGGTTCTTC. Residues: CASSLKVGGIWFF.

This clone showed up many times. The chain is built from TRBV6-1 and TRBJ1-6, with D perhaps TRBD1 (6 bases). V lost 3 bases to trimming and J lost 0 bases, with 9 bases between them. The germline gives CDR1 MNHNS, CDR2 SASEGT. The CDR3 runs to 16 residues. This CDR3 is CASSDGQSSYNSPLHF. The CDR3 nucleotides read TGTGCCAGCAGTGACGGACAGAGCTCCTATAATTCACCCCTCCACTTT.

V and J are TRBV5-1 and TRBJ2-7; D possibly corresponds to TRBD1 (6 bases). The CDR3 consists of 14 residues. Looked up from germline, CDR1 is SGHRS and CDR2 is YFSETQ. V was clipped by 3 bases and J by 1 base, with 11 bases between them. CDR3 sequence: CASSSGAGSYEQYF. The CDR3 DNA reads TGCGCCAGCAGCTCAGGGGCTGGGTCCTACGAGCAGTACTTC.